What follows are 5 T cell receptor beta chains derived from one specimen sequenced in a study of beta chain features in type 1 diabetes. As every portion of the isolated RNA was reverse transcribed, the sequencing read expressed TCRB transcripts. Profiled with immunoSEQ multiplex PCR; TCRdb holds only in-frame clones, not every one. This table holds about 300,000 clones, 8% found once. The sequenced sample was central memory CD4+ T cells from blood. These receptors originate from a woman aged 18-29 years in good health.

This clone was detected many times. V and J are TRBV6-1 and TRBJ2-1, with TRBD2 matching 10 bases. The CDR3 length is 15 residues. V shed 2 bases, J shed 6 bases, and the junction held 4 bases outside the gene matches. Germline-derived CDR1 and CDR2 are MNHNS and SASEGT. This chain's CDR3 is CASSEPGLAINEQFF. DNA of the CDR3: TGTGCCAGCAGTGAACCGGGACTAGCGATCAATGAGCAGTTCTTC.

This clone was seen a handful of times. The chain joins TRBV2 to TRBJ1-5; the D is unclear. Germline-derived CDR1 and CDR2 are SNHLY and FYNNEI. The ends were cut back, 0 bases at V and 2 bases at J, with 8 bases in the middle. CDR3 length: 15 amino acids. The CDR3 coding sequence is TGTGCCAGCAGTGAAGCGCTATTAGGCAATCAGCCCCAGCATTTT. Translated, it gives CASSEALLGNQPQHF.

This chain connects TRBV6-5 to TRBJ1-4, with TRBD1 matching 8 bases. Trimming removed 2 bases from V and 6 bases from J; junction bases left unmatched: 8. The V gene's germline CDR1 is MNHEY and CDR2 SVGAGI. The CDR3 has 16 amino acids. CDR3: CASSYGPGGADEKLFF. The CDR3 region has the DNA TGTGCCAGCAGTTACGGGCCAGGGGGCGCCGATGAAAAACTGTTTTTT.

The V and J genes are TRBV2 and TRBJ2-2; the D call may be TRBD1 or TRBD2 (5 bases each). Trimming cost V 7 bases and J 5 bases, with 11 bases left between them. The CDR3 totals 13 residues. The V gene's germline CDR1 is SNHLY and CDR2 FYNNEI. CDR3 protein: CASNPRETGELFF. DNA of the CDR3: TGTGCCAGCAACCCCAGGGAGACCGGGGAGCTGTTTTTT. Drawing the rest from reference TRBV2 and TRBJ2-2, the complete variable domain is EPEVTQTPSHQVTQMGQEVILRCVPISNHLYFYWYRQILGQKVEFLVSFYNNEISEKSEIFDDQFSVERPDGSNFTLKIRSTKLEDSAMYFCASNPRETGELFFGEGSRLTVL.

The V call is TRBV6-5, the J call TRBJ1-1; D is possibly TRBD1 (6 bases). CDR3 length equals 16 residues. Germline loops: CDR1 MNHEY, CDR2 SVGAGI. Deletions cut 2 bases from V and 2 bases from J, with 15 bases between. The CDR3 reads CASSYLPQGTNTEAFF. The CDR3 DNA follows: TGTGCCAGCAGTTACCTCCCCCAGGGGACAAACACTGAAGCTTTCTTT.